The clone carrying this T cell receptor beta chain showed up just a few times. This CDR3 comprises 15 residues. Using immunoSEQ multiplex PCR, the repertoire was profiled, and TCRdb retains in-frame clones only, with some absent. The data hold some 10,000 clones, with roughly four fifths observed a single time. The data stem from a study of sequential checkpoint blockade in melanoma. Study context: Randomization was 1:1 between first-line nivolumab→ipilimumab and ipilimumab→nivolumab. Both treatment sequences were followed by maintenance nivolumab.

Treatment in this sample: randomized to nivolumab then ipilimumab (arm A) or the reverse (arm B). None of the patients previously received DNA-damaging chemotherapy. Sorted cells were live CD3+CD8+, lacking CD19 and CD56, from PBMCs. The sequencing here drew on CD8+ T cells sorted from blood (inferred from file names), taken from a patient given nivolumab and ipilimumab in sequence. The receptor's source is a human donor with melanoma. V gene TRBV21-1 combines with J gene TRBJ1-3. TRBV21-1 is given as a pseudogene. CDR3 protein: CASSKGVRGGNTIYF. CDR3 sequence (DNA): TGTGCCAGCAGCAAAGGGGTAAGAGGTGGAAACACCATATATTTT.